This T cell receptor beta chain was captured in a study of blood T cells in healthy people across ages. This clonotype has a handful of counts. This CDR3 contains 14 residues. CDR1 is SGHNT and CDR2 is YYREEE in the germline V gene (reference sequence). The germline V and J ends were trimmed by 4 bases and 2 bases, with 13 bases remaining between them. The use of a sample-barcoded 5' primer and a J-beta primer mix characterized a second PCR of roughly 6 to 11 cycles. Each TCR beta cDNA got a 12-nucleotide random molecular identifier. TCRdb independently ran MiXCR on the 5' RACE reads; one entry per CDR3 protein. The top ten clones hold approximately 3.7% of a sample with nearly 800,000 distinct CDR3 sequences, about 25% of them seen once. Each of the donors had roughly 9.4 milliliters of peripheral blood drawn into EDTA-treated Vacutainer tubes. These data are also associated with another study on T cells of mothers and their children.

This chain links TRBV5-4 with TRBJ2-7; D gene uncertain. Sequenced sample: blood. This TCR came from a boy aged 5-17 years in good health. The CDR3 DNA reads TGTGCCAGCAGCGCGACCGGGCCGGCCTACGAGCAGTACTTC. Translating gives CASSATGPAYEQYF. The entire variable domain, with the rest obtained from reference TRBV5-4 and TRBJ2-7, is as follows: ETGVTQSPTHLIKTRGQQVTLRCSSQSGHNTVSWYQQALGQGPQFIFQYYREEENGRGNFPPRFSGLQFPNYSSELNVNALELDDSALYLCASSATGPAYEQYFGPGTRLTVT.